This T cell receptor (beta chain) came from a study of blood T cell repertoires in COVID-19. Across the whole study: Material from acute and convalescent COVID-19 was sourced from the United States, Italy and Spain.

As processed by the authors: By means of reference gene primer amplification, nucleated cell counts were estimated. Measured with immunoSEQ multiplex PCR; TCRdb has only the in-frame clones, and not every one. V and J calls and clone size are copied from that table; D and trimming were computed from the DNA. The top ten clones hold 8.5% to 12% of a sample with more than 300,000 clones, 70% to 90% of them seen once. The receptor was isolated from a woman in her twenties or thirties with COVID-19, enrolled during active disease. The sample was peripheral blood.

The CDR3 region is CASINPGQGNEQFF. As DNA, the CDR3 is TGTGCCAGCATTAACCCGGGACAGGGGAATGAGCAGTTCTTC. The genes are TRBV6-6 and TRBJ2-1, with TRBD1 matching over 10 bases. Per the germline V gene, CDR1 is MNHNY and CDR2 is SVGAGI (reference sequence). The CDR3 sequence is 14 residues long. V lost 7 bases to trimming and J lost 7 bases; unmatched junction nucleotides: 7.